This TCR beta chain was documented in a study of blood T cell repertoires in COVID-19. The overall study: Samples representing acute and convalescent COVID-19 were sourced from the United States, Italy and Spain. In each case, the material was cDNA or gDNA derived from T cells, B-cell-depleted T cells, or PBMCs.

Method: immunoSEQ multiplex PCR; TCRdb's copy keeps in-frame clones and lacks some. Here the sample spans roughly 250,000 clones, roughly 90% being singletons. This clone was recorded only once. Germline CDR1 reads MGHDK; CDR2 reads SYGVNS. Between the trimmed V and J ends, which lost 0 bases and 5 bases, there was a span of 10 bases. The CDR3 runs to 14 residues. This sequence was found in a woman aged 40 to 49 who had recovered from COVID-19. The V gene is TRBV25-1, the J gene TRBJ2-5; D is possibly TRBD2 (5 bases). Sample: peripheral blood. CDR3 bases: TGTGCCAGCAGTGAATACCTGGGCGGGGAGACCCAGTACTTC. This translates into CASSEYLGGETQYF.